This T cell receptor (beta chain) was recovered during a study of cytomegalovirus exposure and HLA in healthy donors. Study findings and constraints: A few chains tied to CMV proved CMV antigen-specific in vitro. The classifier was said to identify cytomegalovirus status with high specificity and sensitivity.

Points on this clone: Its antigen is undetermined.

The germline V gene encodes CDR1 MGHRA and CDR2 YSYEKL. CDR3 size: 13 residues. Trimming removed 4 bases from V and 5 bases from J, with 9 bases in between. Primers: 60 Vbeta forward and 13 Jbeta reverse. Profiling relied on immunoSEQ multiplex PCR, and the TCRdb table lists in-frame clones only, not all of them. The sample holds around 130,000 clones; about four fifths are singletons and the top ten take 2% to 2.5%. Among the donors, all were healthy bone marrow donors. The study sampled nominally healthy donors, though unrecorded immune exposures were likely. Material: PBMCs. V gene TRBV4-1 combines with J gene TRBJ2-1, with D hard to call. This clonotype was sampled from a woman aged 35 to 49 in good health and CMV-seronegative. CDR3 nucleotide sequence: TGCGCCAGCAGCCCCCGCGGAAACAATGAGCAGTTCTTC. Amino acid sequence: CASSPRGNNEQFF.